This TCR beta chain came from a study of graft-versus-host responses after intestinal transplantation. About the research overall: Multivisceral, liver-intestinal, or isolated intestinal grafts went to recipients. Overall study results and limits: GvH clones detected in recipient marrow included some appearing first in ileum or blood. There was an association between peak levels of circulating GvH clones and early post-transplant HvG declines.

The data were produced by immunoSEQ multiplex PCR, yet TCRdb's version contains in-frame clones alone and is incomplete. The sample includes roughly 53,000 clones, roughly 89% of them seen just once. Germline values: CDR1 SGHVS, CDR2 FNYEAQ. V lost 2 bases, J lost 4 bases, and 4 bases stayed unmatched. The CDR3 covers 15 residues. Points on this clone: Its target is not known.

J is TRBJ2-3 and V is TRBV7-6; 9 bases map to TRBD2. This receptor was identified in a human patient who received an intestinal transplant, so some T cells may come from the graft donor. The material was PBMCs, obtained about 93 weeks after intestinal transplant. The CDR3 nucleotides read TGTGCCAGCAGCTTACGCGGGGGGGAAGCAGATACGCAGTATTTT. Its protein product is CASSLRGGEADTQYF.